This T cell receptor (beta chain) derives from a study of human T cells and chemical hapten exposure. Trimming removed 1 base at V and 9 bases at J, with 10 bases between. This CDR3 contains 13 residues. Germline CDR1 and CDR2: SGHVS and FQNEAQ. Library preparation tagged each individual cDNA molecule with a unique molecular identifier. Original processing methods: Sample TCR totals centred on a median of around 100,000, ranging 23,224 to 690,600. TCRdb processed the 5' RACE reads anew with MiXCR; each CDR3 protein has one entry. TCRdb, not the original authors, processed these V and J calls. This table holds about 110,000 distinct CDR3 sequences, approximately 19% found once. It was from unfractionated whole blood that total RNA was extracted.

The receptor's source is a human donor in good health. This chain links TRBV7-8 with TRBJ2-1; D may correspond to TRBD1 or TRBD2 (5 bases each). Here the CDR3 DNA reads TGTGCCAGCAGCTTAGAGAGGGGTACTGAGCAGTTCTTC. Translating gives CASSLERGTEQFF.